This T cell receptor beta chain was captured in a study of blood T cell repertoires in COVID-19 (dated by TCRdb to the early 2020s). The study in broad terms: Samples from collaborators originated in the United States, Italy and Spain and spanned both the acute and convalescent phases of COVID-19. Where available, HLA class I and class II types were obtained from metadata supplied by the sample provider rather than from assay-based typing. Sample metadata almost always included a de-identified subject ID, COVID-19 status, age in years and sex. The repertoires were released in a freely available public database intended as a resource for research on the immune response to SARS-CoV-2. The prospective study material was composed of cDNA or gDNA derived from T cells, B-cell-depleted T cells, or PBMCs. Samples were obtained from the ongoing ImmuneRACE study (first 160 participants) and from over 1,000 subjects provided by 6 global collaborators. The dataset comprised deeply sampled blood TCRbeta repertoires from subjects exposed to, actively infected with, or recovered from COVID-19.

General study outcomes and caveats: The amount of clinical and demographic metadata varied by source and participant and was provided uncurated.

In Seattle, one collaborating source enrolled patients while the infection was active and tracked those patients longitudinally over the course of disease. Whole blood was collected in K2EDTA tubes by collaborating institutions according to the institutions' own protocols. For TCRbeta analysis, collaborators shipped samples in one of three forms: frozen whole blood, isolated PBMCs, or DNA extracted from either of those sample types. V is clipped by 3 bases and J by 9 bases, and the sequence between their germline boundaries is 11 bases long. Based on the germline V gene (reference sequence), the CDR1 and CDR2 sequences are DFQATT and SNEGSKA. Measured from the cysteine to the phenylalanine, the CDR3 is 11 residues long. Left in the record is the CDR3 DNA by itself, 33 bases read in frame from the first base. A word on this clone: There is no known antigen for this receptor. The record has no base qualities; no much larger clone is one base away.

TCRbeta CDR3 regions were amplified from genomic DNA using the immunoSEQ Assay, a bias-controlled multiplex PCR. In the paper's pipeline: The number of nucleated cells in each sample was estimated from the amplification of reference gene primers within the assay. Sequence reads were collapsed and filtered to measure the absolute abundance of every unique TCRbeta CDR3 rearrangement. For each sample, productive Simpson clonality was calculated by taking the square root of Simpson's diversity index across productive rearrangements. Sourced from immuneACCESS, this table was stored by TCRdb with only in-frame sequences that have V and J called. A share of the clones is absent; for the studies checked, an unresolved V gene accounts for under half, and the remainder has no known explanation. V and J calls and clone size are as listed in that table; D and trimming were resolved from the DNA. This sample has approximately 75,000 clones in its table, and 70% to 90% of those were observed once. 6.3% of the sample is in the top ten clones.

Sequencing was carried out using peripheral blood. The clonotype was recovered from a man older than 75 with COVID-19, enrolled during active disease. The rearranged chain carries TRBV20-1 and TRBJ1-1, with no confidently assigned D gene. Here is the DNA: TGCAGTGCTAGTCACCAGGTAAAAGCTTTCTTT. Its amino acids are CSASHQVKAFF.